The 27 T cell receptor beta chains listed next were all sequenced from one sample in a study of cytomegalovirus exposure and HLA in healthy donors. Amplification used 60 Vbeta primers and 13 Jbeta primers. Assay: immunoSEQ multiplex PCR; the TCRdb copy retains only in-frame clones and omits some. The sample table sets out 100,000 to 150,000 clones. Source material: PBMCs. The receptors shown here come from a man between 18 and 35 years old in good health and CMV-seronegative.

The chain joins TRBV10-3 to TRBJ1-3, with D unresolved. Germline CDR1 ENHRY, CDR2 SYGVKD. The V and J ends lost 10 bases and 0 bases respectively, with 4 bases between them. This CDR3 spans 11 amino acids. DNA of the CDR3: TGTGCCACTAACTCTGGAAACACCATATATTTT. It encodes CATNSGNTIYF.

Here the CDR3 reads CAGTQGHDSNQPQHF. The CDR3 DNA is TGTGCCGGAACACAGGGGCATGATAGCAATCAGCCCCAGCATTTT. The V and J genes are TRBV7-3 and TRBJ1-5; 7 positions agree with TRBD1. Unmatched junction bases numbered 10, after V lost 11 bases and J lost 0 bases. Germline V gives CDR1 SGHTA, CDR2 FQGTGA. The CDR3 has 15 residues.

The J gene is TRBJ2-1, the V gene TRBV4-1; 11 bases agree with TRBD2. From germline, CDR1 is MGHRA and CDR2 YSYEKL. This CDR3 is built from 16 residues. Unmatched junction bases numbered 13, after V lost 8 bases and J lost 7 bases. CDR3 bases: TGCGCCAGCTTACGAGAAACTAGCGGGAGAGGGAATGAGCAGTTCTTC. This translates into CASLRETSGRGNEQFF.

The V gene is TRBV28, the J gene TRBJ2-7; TRBD1 agrees at 9 bases. V lost 7 bases to trimming and J lost 2 bases; unmatched junction nucleotides: 6. Germline V gene data show CDR1 as MDHEN and CDR2 as SYDVKM. The CDR3 extends over 14 amino acids. CDR3 DNA sequence: TGTGCCAGCACCTTACAGGGGGCTGCCTACGAGCAGTACTTC. Encoded protein: CASTLQGAAYEQYF. The full variable domain, with the rest looked up from reference TRBV28 and TRBJ2-7, is DVKVTQSSRYLVKRTGEKVFLECVQDMDHENMFWYRQDPGLGLRLIYFSYDVKMKEKGDIPEGYSVSREKKERFSLILESASTNQTSMYLCASTLQGAAYEQYFGPGTRLTVT.

The V and J genes are TRBV7-2 and TRBJ2-3; 7 bases map to TRBD1. The CDR3 sequence is 14 residues long. Losses at the gene ends were 2 bases for V and 4 bases for J; bases not matched to a gene: 3. Germline lookup yields CDR1 SGHTA and CDR2 FQGNSA. The DNA of the CDR3 is TGTGCCAGCAGCTTAATGCAGGGGGCAGATACGCAGTATTTT. Translated: CASSLMQGADTQYF. The entire variable domain, with the rest obtained from reference TRBV7-2 and TRBJ2-3, is as follows: GAGVSQSPSNKVTEKGKDVELRCDPISGHTALYWYRQSLGQGLEFLIYFQGNSAPDKSGLPSDRFSAERTGGSVSTLTIQRTQQEDSAVYLCASSLMQGADTQYFGPGTRLTVL.

J is TRBJ2-1 and V is TRBV5-1; 11 nucleotides match TRBD2. The germline CDR1 and CDR2 sequences are SGHRS and YFSETQ. The CDR3 covers 16 residues. The V gene end was trimmed by 4 bases and the J gene end by 4 bases; junction bases not matched to a gene: 7. The CDR3: CASSQTLAGGYNEQFF. In nucleotides, the CDR3 is TGCGCCAGCAGCCAGACTCTAGCGGGGGGTTACAATGAGCAGTTCTTC.

This chain links TRBV28 with TRBJ2-6, with a possible D match to TRBD1 (5 bases). The CDR3 runs to 16 residues. Germline V gene lookup returns CDR1 MDHEN and CDR2 SYDVKM. V shed 7 bases and J shed 4 bases, with 17 bases lying between them. The CDR3 DNA sequence: TGTGCCAGCATCCCCCGAAGCAGGGCAGGGGCCAACGTCCTGACTTTC. This translates into CASIPRSRAGANVLTF.

V is TRBV19 and J is TRBJ2-2; the match to TRBD1 covers 9 bases. J was trimmed by 4 bases and V by 3 bases; bases with no gene match: 9. CDR1 is LNHDA, CDR2 SQIVND, per germline (reference sequence). CDR3 length: 17 amino acids. CDR3: CASSISGQGFSTGELFF. CDR3 nucleotides: TGTGCCAGTAGTATCAGTGGACAGGGGTTTTCCACCGGGGAGCTGTTTTTT.

The rearrangement uses TRBV7-2 and TRBJ1-2; D perhaps matches TRBD1 (6 bases). Germline lookup yields CDR1 SGHTA and CDR2 FQGNSA. CDR3 length equals 16 residues. Deletions cut 3 bases from V and 6 bases from J, with 20 bases between. The CDR3 DNA sequence: TGTGCCAGCAGCTTCGTTGGGGGAGGGGGGGTGGATGGCTACACCTTC. This gives the protein CASSFVGGGGVDGYTF. The full variable domain, completed using reference TRBV7-2 and TRBJ1-2, is GAGVSQSPSNKVTEKGKDVELRCDPISGHTALYWYRQSLGQGLEFLIYFQGNSAPDKSGLPSDRFSAERTGGSVSTLTIQRTQQEDSAVYLCASSFVGGGGVDGYTFGSGTRLTVV.

The chain couples TRBV25-1 to TRBJ1-3; D gene unclear. Trimming removed 7 bases at V and 0 bases at J, with 7 bases between. CDR1 and CDR2 (germline): MGHDK, SYGVNS. The CDR3 has 13 amino acids. This chain's CDR3 is CASTRSSGNTIYF. CDR3 DNA: TGTGCCAGCACCAGGTCCTCTGGAAACACCATATATTTT.

The genes are TRBV10-1 and TRBJ2-2, with 8 bases lining up with TRBD2. Germline CDR1 reads WNHNN; CDR2 reads SYGVQD (reference sequence). CDR3 length equals 16 residues. Germline trimming cut 1 base from V and 1 base from J; bases unmatched to any gene: 2. Here the CDR3 DNA reads TGCGCCAGCAGTGAGTGGGGACTAGAGAACACCGGGGAGCTGTTTTTT. Translated: CASSEWGLENTGELFF.

V usage is TRBV7-9 and J usage is TRBJ2-7; 12 bases agree with TRBD2. The CDR3 spans 19 residues. After removal of 6 bases from V and 0 bases from J, the junction contained 15 bases not matched to a gene. Germline CDR1 is SEHNR and CDR2 is FQNEAQ (reference sequence). CDR3 nucleotides: TGTGCCAGCAGGACTACTAGCGGGGGGCCTAAGACGAGCTCCTACGAGCAGTACTTC. Translation gives CASRTTSGGPKTSSYEQYF.

The J gene is TRBJ2-5, the V gene TRBV19; 8 bases line up with TRBD2. The CDR3 has 16 amino acids. V shed 8 bases and J 0 bases; nucleotides not matched to a gene: 11. Germline V gene lookup returns CDR1 LNHDA and CDR2 SQIVND (reference sequence). CDR3 nucleotide sequence: TGTGCCAGTCGAGCGGTTACTAGCGGTTACCAAGAGACCCAGTACTTC. This codes for CASRAVTSGYQETQYF.

The chain has TRBV4-3 and TRBJ2-1, with D tentatively TRBD2 (5 bases). Between the trimmed V and J ends, which lost 0 bases and 4 bases, there was a span of 10 bases. This CDR3 contains 15 residues. CDR1 is LGHNA and CDR2 is YSLEER in the germline V gene. CDR3 nucleotides: TGCGCCAGCAGCCAAGATCATGAGCGGTACAATGAGCAGTTCTTC. Translating it yields CASSQDHERYNEQFF.

CDR3 protein: CASSYLSGQGNYEQYF. CDR3 bases: TGTGCCAGCAGTTACCTATCTGGACAGGGGAACTACGAGCAGTACTTC. The chain is built from TRBV6-5 and TRBJ2-7, with 9 positions matching TRBD1. The germline CDR1 and CDR2 sequences are MNHEY and SVGAGI. V was pared by 2 bases and J by 3 bases, with 8 bases of the junction left unmatched. This CDR3 is 16 amino acids long.

J is TRBJ1-1 and V is TRBV6-5; TRBD1 might be the D (6 bases). Trimming removed 6 bases from V and 1 base from J, with 12 bases in between. Germline CDR1 MNHEY, CDR2 SVGAGI. CDR3 length: 14 residues. DNA for the CDR3: TGTGCCAGCAGCCGGGACACGCGGAACACTGAAGCTTTCTTT. Amino acids: CASSRDTRNTEAFF.

The chain combines TRBV28 with TRBJ2-5; possibly TRBD1 for D (6 bases). The length of the CDR3 is 17 residues. CDR1 is MDHEN, CDR2 SYDVKM, per germline. The V end lost 4 bases, the J end lost 3 bases, and 21 bases lay between the germline ends. Here the CDR3 reads CASSSYPSTGNEETQYF. DNA of the CDR3: TGTGCCAGCAGTTCTTACCCCAGCACAGGGAACGAAGAGACCCAGTACTTC.

J is TRBJ1-1 and V is TRBV5-1; tentative D call: TRBD1 (6 bases). The CDR3 loop spans 17 amino acids. CDR1 SGHRS and CDR2 YFSETQ come from the germline V gene. Trimming stripped 1 base from V and 1 base from J, with 17 bases between. CDR3 DNA: TGCGCCAGCAGCTTGAGATTTGGGGCGACAGGGAACACTGAAGCTTTCTTT. Protein: CASSLRFGATGNTEAFF. The full variable domain, its missing parts supplied by reference TRBV5-1 and TRBJ1-1, is KAGVTQTPRYLIKTRGQQVTLSCSPISGHRSVSWYQQTPGQGLQFLFEYFSETQRNKGNFPGRFSGRQFSNSRSEMNVSTLELGDSALYLCASSLRFGATGNTEAFFGQGTRLTVV.

This chain connects TRBV11-3 to TRBJ2-3; a possible D gene is TRBD2 (6 bases). Germline V gene sequence: CDR1 SGHNT, CDR2 YENEEA. The CDR3 is 14 amino acids. V shed 3 bases and J shed 5 bases, with 12 bases lying between them. Here the CDR3 DNA reads TGTGCCAGCAGCTTGGAGGGTTCCGTAGATACGCAGTATTTT. Residues: CASSLEGSVDTQYF.

This sequence joins TRBV4-2 and TRBJ2-2, with 9 bases fitting TRBD1. J gave up 8 bases and V 1 base, and 5 bases lay outside the gene matches. The CDR3 totals 15 residues. Germline V gene lookup returns CDR1 LGHNA and CDR2 YNFKEQ. This CDR3 reads CASSQGDRASGELFF. As DNA, the CDR3 is TGTGCCAGCAGCCAAGGGGACAGGGCATCTGGGGAGCTGTTTTTT.

This chain links TRBV7-2 with TRBJ2-6; TRBD2 matches at 8 bases. The ends lost 3 bases at V and 0 bases at J; junction bases unmatched: 4. This CDR3 is built from 17 residues. Germline values: CDR1 SGHTA, CDR2 FQGNSA. The CDR3 DNA reads TGTGCCAGCAGCTTTATGGCGGGAGGCTCTGGGGCCAACGTCCTGACTTTC. Translation gives CASSFMAGGSGANVLTF. Full variable domain (rest looked up from reference TRBV7-2 and TRBJ2-6): GAGVSQSPSNKVTEKGKDVELRCDPISGHTALYWYRQSLGQGLEFLIYFQGNSAPDKSGLPSDRFSAERTGGSVSTLTIQRTQQEDSAVYLCASSFMAGGSGANVLTFGAGSRLTVL.

V gene TRBV6-5 combines with J gene TRBJ2-7, with 12 bases aligning to TRBD2. Germline-derived CDR1 and CDR2 are MNHEY and SVGAGI. The CDR3 contains 14 residues. Trimming removed 6 bases from V and 5 bases from J; junction bases left unmatched: 5. This CDR3 reads CASSQRLAGDEQYF. The DNA for the CDR3 is TGTGCCAGCAGCCAACGACTAGCGGGAGACGAGCAGTACTTC.

CDR3 nucleotides: TGCAGCGTTGTGCCGGGAAGATCCTATGGCTACACCTTC. Protein product: CSVVPGRSYGYTF. The chain has TRBV29-1 and TRBJ1-2; D remains ambiguous. This CDR3 is 13 amino acids long. V was pared by 4 bases and J by 4 bases, with 13 bases between. CDR1 is SQVTM and CDR2 is ANQGSEA in the germline V gene.

The chain uses TRBV28 and TRBJ1-2, with D possibly TRBD1 on 6 matching bases. V lost 7 bases, J lost 4 bases, and 13 bases lay in between. Germline V gene sequence: CDR1 MDHEN, CDR2 SYDVKM. The CDR3 is 13 residues long. CDR3 sequence: CASKQGHSYGYTF. CDR3 sequence (DNA): TGTGCCAGCAAACAGGGCCACAGCTATGGCTACACCTTC.

The chain carries TRBV28 and TRBJ1-6; possible D gene TRBD1, 6 bases. Trimming removed 4 bases at V and 11 bases at J, with 18 bases between. CDR3 length: 15 amino acids. Germline V gene lookup returns CDR1 MDHEN and CDR2 SYDVKM. The CDR3 nucleotides read TGTGCCAGCAGTTCCCCTAGGACAGTTGTGGCACCCCTCCACTTT. Translating gives CASSSPRTVVAPLHF.

V usage is TRBV11-2 and J usage is TRBJ2-2, with D perhaps matching TRBD2 (6 bases). Germline assignment: CDR1 SGHAT and CDR2 FQNNGV. V gave up 5 bases and J gave up 5 bases, with 21 bases separating them. The CDR3 sequence is 17 residues long. CDR3 sequence (DNA): TGTGCCAGCAGCAATACCGGGATGGGGGGTAGGACCGGGGAGCTGTTTTTT. Amino acids: CASSNTGMGGRTGELFF.

V and J are TRBV25-1 and TRBJ2-7; 13 nucleotides line up with TRBD2. V dropped 6 bases and J dropped 2; count of bases not matched to a gene: 10. Germline V gene sequence: CDR1 MGHDK, CDR2 SYGVNS. The CDR3 has 17 residues. The DNA of the CDR3 is TGTGCCAGCAGCCCAACCTCCGGGACTAGCGGGACCTACGAGCAGTACTTC. Translation: CASSPTSGTSGTYEQYF.